What follows describes a single TCR beta chain. The data are from a study of blood T cell repertoires in COVID-19. Overall study: Researchers got acute and convalescent COVID-19 samples from the United States, Italy and Spain.

The V and J ends lost 6 bases and 1 base, in that order; junction bases with no gene match: 7. CDR1 and CDR2 (germline): KGHSH, LQKENI. The CDR3 has 15 amino acids. The data were produced by immunoSEQ multiplex PCR, yet TCRdb's version contains in-frame clones alone and is incomplete. The table includes approximately 110,000 clones, 83% detected once. Sequences were obtained from peripheral blood. This chain joins TRBV18 and TRBJ2-5; TRBD2 matches at 8 bases. The TCR sequence derives from a woman aged 55-70 years with acute or convalescent COVID-19. The CDR3 reads CASSLREGTQETQYF. CDR3 in DNA: TGTGCCAGCTCTCTACGGGAGGGGACCCAAGAGACCCAGTACTTC.